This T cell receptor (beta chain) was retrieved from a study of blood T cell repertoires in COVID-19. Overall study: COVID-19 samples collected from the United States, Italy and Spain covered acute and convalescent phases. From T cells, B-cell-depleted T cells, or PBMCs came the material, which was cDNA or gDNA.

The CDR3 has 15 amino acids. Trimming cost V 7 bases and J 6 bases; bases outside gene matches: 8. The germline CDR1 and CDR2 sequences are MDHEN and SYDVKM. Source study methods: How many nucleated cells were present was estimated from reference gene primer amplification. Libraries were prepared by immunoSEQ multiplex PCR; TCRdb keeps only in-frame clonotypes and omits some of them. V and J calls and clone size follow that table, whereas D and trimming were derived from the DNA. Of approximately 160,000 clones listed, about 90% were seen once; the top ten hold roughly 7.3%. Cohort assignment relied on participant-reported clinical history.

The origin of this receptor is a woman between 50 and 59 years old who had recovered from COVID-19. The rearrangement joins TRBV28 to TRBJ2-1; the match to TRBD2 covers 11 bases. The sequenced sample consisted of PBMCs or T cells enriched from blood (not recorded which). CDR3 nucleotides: TGTGCCAGCACCGTGGGGACTAGCGGTGGCAATGAGCAGTTCTTC. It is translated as CASTVGTSGGNEQFF.